This passage covers 2 T cell receptor beta chains from one sample sequenced in a study of blood T cell repertoires in COVID-19 (TCRdb year 2020). The library was made by the immunoSEQ multiplex PCR assay. Held by TCRdb, this immuneACCESS table contains in-frame sequences only and omits some clones. Under half of the omission traces to an unresolved V gene where checked; the cause of the rest is unknown. Here the sample has hundreds of thousands of clones; around 89% occur a single time. Roughly 1.1% of the sample is in the top ten clones. The material sequenced was PBMCs or T cells enriched from blood (not recorded which). Every receptor here comes from a man under 40 who had recovered from COVID-19.

V gene TRBV12-3 or TRBV12-4 combines with J gene TRBJ1-6, with 7 bases lining up with TRBD1. V lost 6 bases, J lost 8 bases, and 4 bases stayed unmatched. This CDR3 is built from 13 residues. CDR3 residues: CASRTGMDSPLHF. CDR3 nucleotides: TGTGCCAGCAGGACAGGGATGGATTCACCCCTCCACTTT.

This chain joins TRBV28 and TRBJ2-7, with TRBD2 identical over 8 bases. The CDR3 covers 14 residues. CDR1 is MDHEN and CDR2 is SYDVKM in the germline V gene. V was pared by 5 bases and J by 3 bases, with 6 bases of the junction left unmatched. CDR3: CASSLTTSDYEQYF. CDR3 bases: TGTGCCAGCAGTCTTACGACTAGCGACTACGAGCAGTACTTC. Based on the CDR3 plus reference TRBV28 and TRBJ2-7, the full variable domain is DVKVTQSSRYLVKRTGEKVFLECVQDMDHENMFWYRQDPGLGLRLIYFSYDVKMKEKGDIPEGYSVSREKKERFSLILESASTNQTSMYLCASSLTTSDYEQYFGPGTRLTVT.